The 24 T cell receptor beta chains below were found in one sample sequenced in a study of low-dose radiotherapy and immunotherapy resistance in tumors. First-strand cDNA used TRAV- and TRBV-specific primers, covering alpha and beta chains. TCRs were amplified for 15 to 25 PCR cycles with a constant-region primer and V-primer adapter. TCRdb reanalysed the reads using MiXCR and keeps one entry per CDR3 protein. The profile shows about 10,000 distinct CDR3 sequences, around 40% of them singletons. The receptors were sampled from a human donor with advanced metastatic prostate, ovarian, gallbladder or colorectal cancer (not recorded which). This table probably holds off-target reads from a library built for another chain.

The chain joins TRBV14 to TRBJ1-1; D is unresolved. Trimming removed 0 bases from V and 5 bases from J, with 16 bases in between. Germline lookup yields CDR1 SGHDN and CDR2 FVKESK. This CDR3 has 16 amino acids. The CDR3 region has the DNA TGTGCCAGCAGCCAAGACCGAGGTACCCGGGGTACTGAAGCTTTCTTT. It is translated as CASSQDRGTRGTEAFF. The full variable domain, rest sourced from reference TRBV14 and TRBJ1-1, is EAGVTQFPSHSVIEKGQTVTLRCDPISGHDNLYWYRRVMGKEIKFLLHFVKESKQDESGMPNNRFLAERTGGTYSTLKVQPAELEDSGVYFCASSQDRGTRGTEAFFGQGTRLTVV.

This clonotype has a handful of counts. The chain combines TRBV6-5 with TRBJ2-4; a possible D gene is TRBD1 (6 bases). Germline V gene sequence: CDR1 MNHEY, CDR2 SVGAGI. The CDR3 is 17 residues long. Trimming removed 0 bases at V and 3 bases at J, with 15 bases between. Here the CDR3 reads CASSYSWAGAYKNIQYF. Written as DNA, the CDR3 is TGTGCCAGCAGTTACTCGTGGGCAGGGGCGTACAAAAACATTCAGTACTTC.

Only a few counts were recorded for this clonotype. The V call is TRBV6-2 or TRBV6-3, the J call TRBJ2-7; D gene unclear. CDR1 is MNHEY and CDR2 is SVGEGT in the germline V gene. There are 13 residues in the CDR3. Trimming took 3 bases from V and 3 from J, leaving 9 bases between them. This CDR3 reads CASSYSRGYEQYF. The CDR3 DNA reads as TGTGCCAGCAGTTATTCGCGTGGCTACGAGCAGTACTTC.

CDR3 nucleotide sequence: TGTGCCAGCAGTGGGACAGAGACCCAGTACTTC. Its protein product is CASSGTETQYF. The V call is TRBV2, the J call TRBJ2-5; D is unresolved. V lost 4 bases and J lost 4, with 4 bases in between. The CDR3 loop spans 11 amino acids. Germline V gives CDR1 SNHLY, CDR2 FYNNEI.

The gene calls are TRBV5-1 and TRBJ2-3, with 12 positions matching TRBD2. The CDR3 has 18 amino acids. Trimming cost V 1 base and J 2 bases; bases outside gene matches: 8. Germline assignment: CDR1 SGHRS and CDR2 YFSETQ. The CDR3 reads CASSLSRTSGEITDTQYF. CDR3 bases: TGCGCCAGCAGCTTGTCTCGGACTAGCGGGGAGATCACAGATACGCAGTATTTT.

V and J are TRBV6-1 and TRBJ2-5, with TRBD1 matching over 9 bases. Germline V CDR1 and CDR2: MNHNS, SASEGT. The length of the CDR3 is 15 residues. Trimming at V came to 5 bases and at J to 5 bases, leaving 9 bases not matched to a gene. The CDR3 sequence: CASSYEQGARETQYF. The CDR3 DNA is TGTGCCAGCAGTTACGAACAGGGGGCTCGGGAGACCCAGTACTTC.

The chain employs TRBV5-1 and TRBJ2-7; 12 bases are shared with TRBD2. The CDR3 sequence is 14 residues long. The trim removed 3 bases at V and 5 bases at J, leaving 3 bases unmatched. The germline gives CDR1 SGHRS, CDR2 YFSETQ. The CDR3 coding sequence is TGCGCCAGCAGCTCCCTAGCGGGGGGGCACGAGCAGTACTTC. It is translated as CASSSLAGGHEQYF.

The CDR3 loop is CASSVRGAEETQYF. In DNA form, the CDR3 reads TGTGCCAGCAGTGTCAGGGGGGCGGAGGAGACCCAGTACTTC. This chain connects TRBV6-1 to TRBJ2-5; a weak D match, TRBD1 (7 bases). Trimming took 4 bases from V and 5 from J, leaving 14 bases between them. CDR3 length: 14 residues. Germline V gives CDR1 MNHNS, CDR2 SASEGT.

The V gene is TRBV10-3, the J gene TRBJ2-7; 9 bases match TRBD2. This CDR3 region has 15 residues. The trim removed 2 bases at V and 3 bases at J, leaving 5 bases unmatched. Germline CDR1 is ENHRY and CDR2 is SYGVKD. CDR3 region: CAISEGLALVYEQYF. CDR3 nucleotide sequence: TGTGCCATCAGTGAGGGACTAGCGCTTGTCTACGAGCAGTACTTC.

The CDR3: CATSTHRDQPQHF. Written as DNA, the CDR3 is TGTGCCACCAGCACACACAGGGATCAGCCCCAGCATTTT. The chain uses TRBV15 and TRBJ1-5; TRBD1 might be the D (6 bases). There are 13 residues in the CDR3. Trimming cost V 4 bases and J 5 bases, with 9 bases left between them. Per the germline V gene, CDR1 is LNHNV and CDR2 is YYDKDF (reference sequence).

This rearrangement joins TRBV6-6 to TRBJ2-3; 12 positions match TRBD2. The length of the CDR3 is 17 residues. Losses at the gene ends were 10 bases for V and 3 bases for J; bases not matched to a gene: 14. Germline V gene data show CDR1 as MNHNY and CDR2 as SVGAGI (reference sequence). Written as DNA, the CDR3 is TGTGCCACCACTCCGCTAGCGGGGGGGCATGTGACAGATACGCAGTATTTT. Amino acids: CATTPLAGGHVTDTQYF.

This clonotype was counted between two and nine times. The V and J genes are TRBV15 and TRBJ1-1, with D hard to call. The CDR3 loop spans 14 amino acids. The germline gives CDR1 LNHNV, CDR2 YYDKDF (reference sequence). V lost 6 bases and J 3 bases, leaving 14 bases between the germline ends. The CDR3 protein is CATRPRIRDTEAFF. In DNA form, the CDR3 reads TGTGCCACCAGGCCCAGAATCCGGGACACTGAAGCTTTCTTT.

The gene calls are TRBV12-3 or TRBV12-4 and TRBJ1-1, with 9 bases identical to TRBD1. With 6 bases clipped from V and 4 bases from J, the junction kept 9 bases outside the gene matches. CDR3 length equals 15 residues. In DNA, the CDR3 is TGTGCCAGCAGCTCACAGGGGGCTATTGGCACTGAAGCTTTCTTT. It yields the protein CASSSQGAIGTEAFF.

This chain connects TRBV2 to TRBJ2-7; D gene ambiguous. This CDR3 has 15 residues. Germline assignment: CDR1 SNHLY and CDR2 FYNNEI. V lost 4 bases to trimming and J lost 6 bases, with 19 bases between them. For the CDR3, the DNA is TGTGCCAGCAGTGTCTTTAGGCCCCCTGGGCTCGAGCAGTACTTC. The encoded protein is CASSVFRPPGLEQYF.

The chain has TRBV29-1 and TRBJ2-7; no reliable D call. The CDR3 length is 13 residues. The germline CDR1 and CDR2 sequences are SQVTM and ANQGSEA. With 4 bases removed from V and 1 base from J, the gap between germline ends came to 11 bases. CDR3 DNA: TGCAGCGTTGTTCAGCTGGGGTCCTACGAGCAGTACTTC. Residues: CSVVQLGSYEQYF.

This sequence joins TRBV29-1 and TRBJ2-7, with 10 positions matching TRBD1. The CDR3 covers 13 residues. V gave up 4 bases and J gave up 2 bases; unmatched junction bases: 2. The V gene's germline CDR1 is SQVTM and CDR2 ANQGSEA. The CDR3 here is CSVVGQGPYEQYF. The CDR3 DNA is TGCAGCGTTGTGGGACAGGGGCCCTACGAGCAGTACTTC.

This clonotype was observed a few times. This chain uses TRBV2 with TRBJ1-6; a possible D gene is TRBD1 (6 bases). The V gene's germline CDR1 is SNHLY and CDR2 FYNNEI. V was trimmed by 5 bases and J by 9 bases, leaving 14 bases between them. The CDR3 sequence is 14 residues long. CDR3 coding DNA: TGTGCCAGCAGTACCAGGGGTGGAGGTTCACCCCTCCACTTT. Translating gives CASSTRGGGSPLHF.

The chain uses TRBV5-1 and TRBJ1-1, with a possible D match to TRBD1 (6 bases). The CDR3 has 13 amino acids. Trimming took off 4 bases at V and 1 base at J, with 8 bases between the two ends. Germline CDR1 SGHRS, CDR2 YFSETQ. CDR3 coding DNA: TGCGCCAGCAGCCAGGACAGGAACACTGAAGCTTTCTTT. Translated: CASSQDRNTEAFF.

This clonotype is labeled medium-sized. The chain is built from TRBV5-4 and TRBJ1-2; D gene unclear. CDR1 and CDR2 from the germline V gene are SGHNT and YYREEE (reference sequence). The CDR3 sequence is 14 residues long. V shed 4 bases and J shed 4 bases, with 14 bases lying between them. CDR3 bases: TGTGCCAGCAGCCCAGACCTGGGCGGCTATGGCTACACCTTC. This translates into CASSPDLGGYGYTF.

This clonotype showed up just a few times. J is TRBJ1-4 and V is TRBV4-2; D is undetermined. The V end lost 1 base, the J end lost 1 base, and 10 bases lay between the germline ends. The CDR3 contains 16 residues. Germline CDR1 reads LGHNA; CDR2 reads YNFKEQ. CDR3 sequence: CASSQGIGLTNEKLFF. In DNA form, the CDR3 reads TGTGCCAGCAGCCAAGGGATAGGTCTAACTAATGAAAAACTGTTTTTT.

The gene calls are TRBV5-1 and TRBJ2-1; D might be TRBD1 or TRBD2, each matching 5 bases. CDR1 and CDR2 (germline): SGHRS, YFSETQ. This CDR3 region has 15 residues. V lost 4 bases and J lost 10, with 21 bases in between. Here the CDR3 DNA reads TGCGCCAGCAGCCTCGGAGGTAGTCCAAGGGGCGAGCAGTTCTTC. Its translation: CASSLGGSPRGEQFF.

The rearrangement uses TRBV5-4 and TRBJ2-1; 13 bases map to TRBD2. The CDR3 covers 16 residues. CDR1 is SGHNT and CDR2 is YYREEE in the germline V gene (reference sequence). The ends lost 4 bases at V and 9 bases at J; junction bases unmatched: 10. For the CDR3, the DNA is TGTGCCAGCAGCGGGGGACTAGCGGGAAGTTCGGGTGAGCAGTTCTTC. Encoded protein: CASSGGLAGSSGEQFF.

The chain recombines TRBV28 with TRBJ2-5; D is uncertain. The CDR3 is made up of 11 amino acids. Trimming took off 5 bases at V and 5 bases at J, with 6 bases between the two ends. Germline lookup yields CDR1 MDHEN and CDR2 SYDVKM. CDR3: CASSTGETQYF. The CDR3 bases are TGTGCCAGCAGTACCGGGGAGACCCAGTACTTC.

CDR3 sequence: CASSLERTYNEQFF. Written as DNA, the CDR3 is TGTGCCAGCAGCCTGGAGCGAACGTACAATGAGCAGTTCTTC. The rearrangement uses TRBV11-2 and TRBJ2-1, with D unresolved. Deletions cut 5 bases from V and 4 bases from J, with 12 bases between. This CDR3 contains 14 residues. CDR1 is SGHAT, CDR2 FQNNGV, per germline.